This TCR beta chain emerged from a study of shared clonotypes between healthy human individuals. Per germline, CDR1 MNHNS and CDR2 SASEGT. V was pared by 3 bases and J by 10 bases, with 5 bases of the junction left unmatched. The CDR3 has 13 amino acids. Memory CD4+ cells were the fraction left after CD45RA+ naive selection. Original handling: As immunoSEQ supplied junction-only sequences (without quality scores), filtering differed. Profiled with immunoSEQ multiplex PCR; TCRdb holds only in-frame clones, not every one. That table is the source of V, J and clone size, and D and trimming were worked out from the DNA. The repertoire has over 950,000 clones, 77% of them found once; the top ten carry approximately 0.9%.

Sequencing input: memory CD4+ T cells from PBMCs. As for subset: CD45RA-negative fraction. The sequence was collected from a man aged 18 to 35 in good health. Some clones in this sample may be carry-over from other donors' samples. V gene TRBV6-1 combines with J gene TRBJ2-4; 8 nucleotides match TRBD1. The CDR3 DNA follows: TGTGCCAGCAGTGACAGGGGGCATGAGATTCAGTACTTC. This gives the protein CASSDRGHEIQYF.